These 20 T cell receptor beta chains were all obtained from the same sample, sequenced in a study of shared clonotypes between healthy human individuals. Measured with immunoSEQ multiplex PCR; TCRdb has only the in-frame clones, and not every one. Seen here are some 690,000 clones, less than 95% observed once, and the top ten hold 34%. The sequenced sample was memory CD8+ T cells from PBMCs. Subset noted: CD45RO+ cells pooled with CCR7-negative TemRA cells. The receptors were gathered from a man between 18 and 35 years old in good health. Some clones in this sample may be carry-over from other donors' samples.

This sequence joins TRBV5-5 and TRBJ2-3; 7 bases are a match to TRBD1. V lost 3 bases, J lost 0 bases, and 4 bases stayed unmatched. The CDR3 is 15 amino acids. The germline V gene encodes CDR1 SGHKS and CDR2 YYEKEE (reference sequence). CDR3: CASSYGQASTDTQYF. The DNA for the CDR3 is TGTGCCAGCAGCTATGGACAGGCTAGCACAGATACGCAGTATTTT.

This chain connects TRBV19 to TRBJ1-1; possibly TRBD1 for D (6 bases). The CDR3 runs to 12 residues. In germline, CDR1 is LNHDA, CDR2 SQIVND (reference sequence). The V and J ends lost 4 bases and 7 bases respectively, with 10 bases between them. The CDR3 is CASSSTGSEAFF. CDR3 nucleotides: TGTGCCAGTAGTAGTACAGGGAGTGAAGCTTTCTTT.

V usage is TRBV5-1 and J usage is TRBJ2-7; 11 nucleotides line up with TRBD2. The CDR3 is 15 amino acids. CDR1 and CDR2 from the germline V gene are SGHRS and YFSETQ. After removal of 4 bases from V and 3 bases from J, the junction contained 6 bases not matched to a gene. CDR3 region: CASSPTSGRSYEQYF. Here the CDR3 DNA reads TGCGCCAGCAGCCCTACTAGCGGGAGAAGCTACGAGCAGTACTTC. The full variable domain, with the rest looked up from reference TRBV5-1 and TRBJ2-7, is KAGVTQTPRYLIKTRGQQVTLSCSPISGHRSVSWYQQTPGQGLQFLFEYFSETQRNKGNFPGRFSGRQFSNSRSEMNVSTLELGDSALYLCASSPTSGRSYEQYFGPGTRLTVT.

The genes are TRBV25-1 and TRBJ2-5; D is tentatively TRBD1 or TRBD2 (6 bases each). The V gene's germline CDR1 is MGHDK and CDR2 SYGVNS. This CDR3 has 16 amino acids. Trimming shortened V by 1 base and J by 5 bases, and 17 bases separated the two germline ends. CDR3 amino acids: CASSEFLSRGPETQYF. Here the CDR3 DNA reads TGTGCCAGCAGTGAATTTTTATCTCGGGGGCCTGAGACCCAGTACTTC.

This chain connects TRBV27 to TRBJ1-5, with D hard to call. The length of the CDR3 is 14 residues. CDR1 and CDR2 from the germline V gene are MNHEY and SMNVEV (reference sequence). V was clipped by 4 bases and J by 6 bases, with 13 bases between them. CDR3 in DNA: TGTGCCAGCAGTTCGGGGAGTTGGAGTCAGCCCCAGCATTTT. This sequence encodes CASSSGSWSQPQHF.

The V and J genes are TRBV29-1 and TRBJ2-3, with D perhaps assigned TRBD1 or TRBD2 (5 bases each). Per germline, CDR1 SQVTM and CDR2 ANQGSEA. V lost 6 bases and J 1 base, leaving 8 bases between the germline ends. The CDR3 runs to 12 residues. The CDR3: CSVGRGTDTQYF. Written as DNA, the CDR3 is TGCAGCGTGGGACGGGGCACAGATACGCAGTATTTT.

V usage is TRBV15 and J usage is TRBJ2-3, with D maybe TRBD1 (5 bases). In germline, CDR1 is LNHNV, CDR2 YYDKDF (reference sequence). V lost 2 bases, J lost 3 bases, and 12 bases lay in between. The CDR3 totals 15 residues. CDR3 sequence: CATSRSRVGTDTQYF. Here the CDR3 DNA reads TGTGCCACCAGCAGATCCAGGGTGGGTACAGATACGCAGTATTTT. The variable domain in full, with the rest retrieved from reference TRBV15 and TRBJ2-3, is DAMVIQNPRYQVTQFGKPVTLSCSQTLNHNVMYWYQQKSSQAPKLLFHYYDKDFNNEADTPDNFQSRRPNTSFCFLDIRSPGLGDTAMYLCATSRSRVGTDTQYFGPGTRLTVL.

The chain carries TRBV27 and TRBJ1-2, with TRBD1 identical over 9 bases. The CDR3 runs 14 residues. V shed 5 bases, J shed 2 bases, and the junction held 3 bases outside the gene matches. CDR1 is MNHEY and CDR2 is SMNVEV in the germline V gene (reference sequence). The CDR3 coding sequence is TGTGCCAGCAGTCCAGGGACAGGGAACTATGGCTACACCTTC. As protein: CASSPGTGNYGYTF.

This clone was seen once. Here the CDR3 DNA reads TGTGCCAGCAGCGGCCCCGGGACAGGACAGAATACAGATACGCAGTATTTT. Its translation: CASSGPGTGQNTDTQYF. This rearrangement joins TRBV9 to TRBJ2-3; 8 nucleotides match TRBD1. The CDR3 covers 17 residues. Germline-derived CDR1 and CDR2 are SGDLS and YYNGEE. With 3 bases clipped from V and 3 bases from J, the junction kept 12 bases outside the gene matches.

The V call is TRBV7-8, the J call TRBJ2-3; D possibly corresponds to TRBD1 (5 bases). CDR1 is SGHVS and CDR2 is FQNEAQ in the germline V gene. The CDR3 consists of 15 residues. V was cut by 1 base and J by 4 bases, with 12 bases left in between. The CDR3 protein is CASSLGAGLADTQYF. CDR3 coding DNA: TGTGCCAGCAGCTTAGGGGCAGGGTTAGCAGATACGCAGTATTTT. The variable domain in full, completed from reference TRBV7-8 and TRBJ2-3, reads GAGVSQSPRYKVAKRGQDVALRCDPISGHVSLFWYQQALGQGPEFLTYFQNEAQLDKSGLPSDRFFAERPEGSVSTLKIQRTQQEDSAVYLCASSLGAGLADTQYFGPGTRLTVL.

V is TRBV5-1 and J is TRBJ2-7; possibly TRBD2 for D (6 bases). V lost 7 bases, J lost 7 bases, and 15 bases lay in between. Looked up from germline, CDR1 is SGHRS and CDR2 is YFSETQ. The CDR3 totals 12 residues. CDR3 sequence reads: CASRPPGGEQYF. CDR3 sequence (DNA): TGCGCCAGCCGCCCTCCTGGGGGGGAGCAGTACTTC.

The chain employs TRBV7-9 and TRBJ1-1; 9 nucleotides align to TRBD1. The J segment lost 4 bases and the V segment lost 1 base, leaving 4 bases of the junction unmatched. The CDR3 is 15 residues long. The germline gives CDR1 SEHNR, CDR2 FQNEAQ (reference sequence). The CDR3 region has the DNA TGTGCCAGCAGCTTAGTGTACAGGGGGCCCACTGAAGCTTTCTTT. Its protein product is CASSLVYRGPTEAFF. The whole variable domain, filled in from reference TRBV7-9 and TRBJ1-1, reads DTGVSQNPRHKITKRGQNVTFRCDPISEHNRLYWYRQTLGQGPEFLTYFQNEAQLEKSRLLSDRFSAERPKGSFSTLEIQRTEQGDSAMYLCASSLVYRGPTEAFFGQGTRLTVV.

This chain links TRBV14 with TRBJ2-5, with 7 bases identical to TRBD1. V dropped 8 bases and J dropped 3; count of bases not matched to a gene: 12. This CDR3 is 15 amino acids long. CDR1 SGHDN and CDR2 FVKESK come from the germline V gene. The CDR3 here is CASGNRGGVEETQYF. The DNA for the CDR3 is TGTGCCAGCGGAAACAGAGGGGGCGTTGAAGAGACCCAGTACTTC.

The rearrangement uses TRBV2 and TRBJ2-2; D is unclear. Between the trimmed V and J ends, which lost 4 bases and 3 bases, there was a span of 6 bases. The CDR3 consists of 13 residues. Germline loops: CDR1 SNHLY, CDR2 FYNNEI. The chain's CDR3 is CASSVRYTGELFF. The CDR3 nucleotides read TGTGCCAGCAGTGTTCGTTACACCGGGGAGCTGTTTTTT.

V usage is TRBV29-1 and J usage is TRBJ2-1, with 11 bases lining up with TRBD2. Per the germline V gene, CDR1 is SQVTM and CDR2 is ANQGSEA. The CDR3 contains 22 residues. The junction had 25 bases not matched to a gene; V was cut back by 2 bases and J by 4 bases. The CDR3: CSVEPVLLAGGPNSRVYNEQFF. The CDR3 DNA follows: TGCAGCGTTGAACCGGTCTTGCTAGCGGGAGGCCCCAACTCCAGGGTTTACAATGAGCAGTTCTTC.

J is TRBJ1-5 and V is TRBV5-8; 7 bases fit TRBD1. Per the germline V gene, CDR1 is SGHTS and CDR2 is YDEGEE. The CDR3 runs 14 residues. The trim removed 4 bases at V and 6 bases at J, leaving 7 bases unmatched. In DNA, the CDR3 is TGTGCCAGCAGCATGCGACAGGGTGTTCAGCCCCAGCATTTT. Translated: CASSMRQGVQPQHF.

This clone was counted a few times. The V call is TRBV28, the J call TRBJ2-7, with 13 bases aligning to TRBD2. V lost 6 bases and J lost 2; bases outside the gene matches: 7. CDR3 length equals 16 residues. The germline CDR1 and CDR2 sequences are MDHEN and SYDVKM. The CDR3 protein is CASSPGLAGFAYEQYF. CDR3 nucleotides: TGTGCCAGCAGCCCGGGACTAGCGGGATTTGCCTACGAGCAGTACTTC.

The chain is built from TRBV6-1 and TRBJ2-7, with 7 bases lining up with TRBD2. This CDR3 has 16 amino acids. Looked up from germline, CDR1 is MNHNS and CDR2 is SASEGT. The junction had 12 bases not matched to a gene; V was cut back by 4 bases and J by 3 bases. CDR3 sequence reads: CASSGPPREGDYEQYF. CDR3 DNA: TGTGCCAGCAGTGGCCCACCCAGGGAGGGCGACTACGAGCAGTACTTC.

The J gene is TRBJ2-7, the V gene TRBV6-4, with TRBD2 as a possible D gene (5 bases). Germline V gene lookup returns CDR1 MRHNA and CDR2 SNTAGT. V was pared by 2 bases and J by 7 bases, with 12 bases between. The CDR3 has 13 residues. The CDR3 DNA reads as TGTGCCAGCAGTGACCCAGGAGGCGGGGAGCAGTACTTC. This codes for CASSDPGGGEQYF.

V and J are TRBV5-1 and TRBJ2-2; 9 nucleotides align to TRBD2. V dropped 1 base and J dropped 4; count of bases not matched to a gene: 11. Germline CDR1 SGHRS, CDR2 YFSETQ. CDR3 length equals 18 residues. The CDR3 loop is CASSLLFSGSGSTGELFF. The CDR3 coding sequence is TGCGCCAGCAGCTTGCTGTTTTCGGGTAGCGGGAGCACCGGGGAGCTGTTTTTT.